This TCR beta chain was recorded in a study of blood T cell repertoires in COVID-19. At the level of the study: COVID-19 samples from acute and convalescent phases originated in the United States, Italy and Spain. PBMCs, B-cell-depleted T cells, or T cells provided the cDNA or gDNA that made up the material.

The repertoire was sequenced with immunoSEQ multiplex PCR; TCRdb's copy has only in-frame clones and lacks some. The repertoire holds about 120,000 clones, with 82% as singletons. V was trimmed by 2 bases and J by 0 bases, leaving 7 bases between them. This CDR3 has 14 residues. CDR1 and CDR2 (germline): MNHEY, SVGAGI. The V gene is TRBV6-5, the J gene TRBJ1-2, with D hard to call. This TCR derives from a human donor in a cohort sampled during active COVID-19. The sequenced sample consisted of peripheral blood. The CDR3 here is CASSYGQANYGYTF. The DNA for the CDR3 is TGTGCCAGCAGTTACGGGCAGGCTAACTATGGCTACACCTTC.